This T cell receptor (beta chain) was observed in a study of blood T cell repertoires in COVID-19. Sequencing was performed with immunoSEQ multiplex PCR; in TCRdb, only in-frame clones are kept and a portion is missing. The data show a few hundred thousand clones, with about nine tenths seen just once and 1% held by the top ten. CDR1 is SGHRS and CDR2 is YFSETQ in the germline V gene. There are 15 residues in the CDR3. V lost 5 bases, J lost 1 base, and 6 bases stayed unmatched. Material: peripheral blood. The chain employs TRBV5-1 and TRBJ1-5; TRBD1 aligns across 7 bases. The clonotype originates from a man in his forties or fifties with active or convalescent COVID-19. This chain's CDR3 is CASRLTGVSNQPQHF. As DNA, the CDR3 is TGCGCCAGCAGACTAACAGGGGTGAGCAATCAGCCCCAGCATTTT.